These 16 T cell receptor beta chains originate from one sample sequenced in a study of shared T cell receptors in the human thymus. The assay was immunoSEQ multiplex PCR, and TCRdb's table has in-frame clones only and misses some. The repertoire has about 610,000 clones, over 75% of them found once; the top ten carry 0.0085% to 0.012%. The same sample was also studied in work on human thymus T cells.

Sequenced: thymocytes. The receptors originated from a boy under two years old with a congenital heart defect.

This chain joins TRBV7-6 and TRBJ2-7, with 11 bases identical to TRBD2. The CDR3 has 18 amino acids. Germline V gene sequence: CDR1 SGHVS, CDR2 FNYEAQ. V gave up 1 base and J gave up 2 bases; unmatched junction bases: 10. The CDR3, as DNA: TGTGCCAGCAGCTTAGGCCCTCTTATAGCGGGAGGGCCCTACGAGCAGTACTTC. It encodes CASSLGPLIAGGPYEQYF.

This clone was picked up a small number of times. The chain combines TRBV27 with TRBJ2-4, with 12 nucleotides matching TRBD1. Germline loops: CDR1 MNHEY, CDR2 SMNVEV (reference sequence). The CDR3 covers 19 residues. Unmatched junction bases numbered 20, after V lost 5 bases and J lost 9 bases. CDR3 coding DNA: TGTGCCAGCAGTCCCCCTTCCTCCCCGGGACAGGGGGCAATAGGCATTCAGTACTTC. It specifies CASSPPSSPGQGAIGIQYF.

The chain links TRBV4-1 to TRBJ2-1; 10 bases match TRBD2. In germline, CDR1 is MGHRA, CDR2 YSYEKL. V lost 3 bases, J lost 8 bases, and 4 bases stayed unmatched. The CDR3 length is 14 residues. CDR3 nucleotides: TGCGCCAGCAGCCACGCTAGCGGGAGCTATGAGCAGTTCTTC. It encodes CASSHASGSYEQFF.

The chain combines TRBV4-1 with TRBJ2-2; D ambiguous. The CDR3 is 16 amino acids. V was cut by 3 bases and J by 0 bases, with 11 bases left in between. Looked up from germline, CDR1 is MGHRA and CDR2 is YSYEKL. The CDR3 nucleotides read TGCGCCAGCAGCCACCCTCCGGGTACGAACACCGGGGAGCTGTTTTTT. This gives the protein CASSHPPGTNTGELFF.

CDR3 in DNA: TGTGCCAGCAGCTTGGCCTCCAGCGGAAATTCTGGGGCCAACGTCCTGACTTTC. This codes for CASSLASSGNSGANVLTF. V gene TRBV5-6 combines with J gene TRBJ2-6; maybe TRBD2 (5 bases). CDR1 is SGHDT, CDR2 YYEEEE, per germline. This CDR3 has 18 residues. Trimming removed 0 bases at V and 1 base at J, with 14 bases between.

The chain joins TRBV12-2 to TRBJ1-5; TRBD1 is the table's D call and was not checked against the DNA. TRBV12-2 corresponds to a pseudogene. The CDR3 runs 19 residues. CDR3 coding DNA: TGTGCAAGTCGCGCCTCCGGATTGAAACCCCCAGGGAGCAATCAGCCCCAGCATTTT. Its translation: CASRASGLKPPGSNQPQHF.

The rearrangement joins TRBV29-1 to TRBJ2-5, with 8 bases lining up with TRBD2. The V segment lost 2 bases and the J segment 0 bases; nucleotides outside the gene matches: 5. CDR3 length: 15 residues. Germline V gives CDR1 SQVTM, CDR2 ANQGSEA. The CDR3 region has the DNA TGCAGCGTTGAACAACGCGGGAGGTACCAAGAGACCCAGTACTTC. The encoded protein is CSVEQRGRYQETQYF.

The rearrangement links TRBV21-1 to TRBJ1-5; the table's D call, TRBD1, has no DNA check behind it. TRBV21-1 is flagged as a pseudogene. The CDR3 runs to 14 residues. The CDR3 region is CASEPGQFNQPQHF. CDR3 nucleotide sequence: TGTGCCAGCGAACCGGGACAATTTAATCAGCCCCAGCATTTT.

As DNA, the CDR3 is TGTGCCAGAAGCTATCGGCACACCGGGACTAGCGGGAGAGGCCAAGAGACCCAGTACTTC. Amino acids: CARSYRHTGTSGRGQETQYF. The gene calls are TRBV5-3 and TRBJ2-5; 14 bases align to TRBD2. TRBV5-3 is marked as an open reading frame, function uncertain. The CDR3 runs 20 residues. The V and J ends lost 3 bases and 1 base, in that order; junction bases with no gene match: 14.

The chain carries TRBV6-1 and TRBJ1-1; 8 positions agree with TRBD1. V lost 7 bases and J lost 4; bases outside the gene matches: 8. Germline V gives CDR1 MNHNS, CDR2 SASEGT. The CDR3 loop spans 14 amino acids. As DNA, the CDR3 is TGTGCCAGCACCCCCGGACAGGGAGGCACTGAAGCTTTCTTT. Translation: CASTPGQGGTEAFF.

This clone was observed once. The rearrangement joins TRBV5-1 to TRBJ2-7, with 7 nucleotides matching TRBD1. Trimming took 4 bases from V and 3 from J; bases not matched to a gene: 10. This CDR3 has 15 amino acids. The V gene's germline CDR1 is SGHRS and CDR2 YFSETQ. The CDR3 spells CASSQPGQTNYEQYF. The CDR3, as DNA: TGCGCCAGCAGCCAACCGGGACAGACAAACTACGAGCAGTACTTC.

This chain connects TRBV28 to TRBJ2-1; 15 nucleotides line up with TRBD2. The CDR3 loop spans 19 amino acids. Trimming cost V 5 bases and J 8 bases; bases outside gene matches: 16. Germline V gene data show CDR1 as MDHEN and CDR2 as SYDVKM. The CDR3 DNA reads TGTGCCAGCAGTCCGACGGGACTAGCGGGAGGCCGCAATCCCTATGAGCAGTTCTTC. Protein sequence: CASSPTGLAGGRNPYEQFF.

The rearrangement uses TRBV30 and TRBJ2-3; the match to TRBD2 covers 7 bases. The V gene end was trimmed by 3 bases and the J gene end by 0 bases; junction bases not matched to a gene: 18. Germline V CDR1 and CDR2: GTSNPN, SVGIG (reference sequence). CDR3 size: 19 residues. The CDR3 DNA is TGTGCCTGGAGCTGTGGGAGGGCCATTTACGCAACTAGCACAGATACGCAGTATTTT. Amino acids: CAWSCGRAIYATSTDTQYF.

The V gene is TRBV6-6, the J gene TRBJ2-2; 7 positions agree with TRBD2. The length of the CDR3 is 13 residues. Per germline, CDR1 MNHNY and CDR2 SVGAGI (reference sequence). The ends lost 6 bases at V and 7 bases at J; junction bases unmatched: 5. The CDR3 protein is CASRQRDYGELFF. The CDR3 DNA reads as TGTGCCAGCAGACAGCGGGATTACGGGGAGCTGTTTTTT.

The gene calls are TRBV9 and TRBJ2-3; 14 bases align to TRBD2. CDR1 is SGDLS, CDR2 YYNGEE, per germline. The CDR3 runs 22 residues. V trimming: 0 bases; J trimming: 2 bases; junction bases outside the gene matches: 17. The DNA of the CDR3 is TGTGCCAGCAGCGTAGGCTTACAGGGACTAGCGGGAGAACGGGTGGACACAGATACGCAGTATTTT. Its translation is CASSVGLQGLAGERVDTDTQYF.

This chain connects TRBV4-1 to TRBJ2-3; 10 nucleotides line up with TRBD2. The V and J ends lost 0 bases and 6 bases, in that order; junction bases with no gene match: 9. The length of the CDR3 is 17 residues. Per the germline V gene, CDR1 is MGHRA and CDR2 is YSYEKL. The CDR3 loop reads CASSQEREREGPDTQYF. As DNA, the CDR3 is TGCGCCAGCAGCCAAGAACGGGAGCGGGAGGGCCCCGATACGCAGTATTTT.